This T cell receptor beta chain was captured in a study of T cells in Graves' hyperthyroidism and ophthalmopathy. Amplified TCR beta CDR3 regions came from RNA transcripts. The TCR CDR3 was amplified in a first-round RT-PCR using the HTBI primer set. TCRdb redid the calling of the multiplex PCR reads with MiXCR, one entry per CDR3 protein. Of a few hundred thousand distinct CDR3 sequences in the sample, 16% were seen once. This clonotype was found many times. The clonotype was recovered from a woman aged 40 to 50 with Graves' ophthalmopathy. Material: blood.

CDR3 loop: CASSELYSSYEQYF. The CDR3 DNA follows: TGTGCCAGCAGTGAACTTTACAGCTCCTACGAGCAGTACTTC. V gene TRBV6-1 combines with J gene TRBJ2-7; D call uncertain. Germline-derived CDR1 and CDR2 are MNHNS and SASEGT. V shed 2 bases and J shed 0 bases, with 8 bases lying between them. The CDR3 length is 14 residues.